This paragraph covers one T cell receptor (beta chain) sequence. Its antigen remains unknown. Germline assignment: CDR1 SEHNR and CDR2 FQNEAQ (reference sequence). CDR3 length: 13 amino acids. V dropped 2 bases and J dropped 6; count of bases not matched to a gene: 0. TCRdb re-derived calls from the 5' RACE reads in MiXCR, one entry per CDR3 protein. The sample has approximately 190,000 distinct CDR3 sequences; approximately 20% are singletons. The source of the sample is a study of T-cell memory formation after mild COVID-19. About the study: TCR clusters were mostly donor specific. Study findings and constraints: CD4/CD8 balance held among clones contracting day 15 to 85, and later expanders leaned CD4+.

Sequencing used PBMCs or a T cell subset sorted from them (not recorded which). The V call is TRBV7-9, the J call TRBJ2-1, with 8 bases aligning to TRBD2. The TCR sequence derives from an adult woman who had mild COVID-19 (a few samples of this study predate the infection). Cell type and time point are not known. The CDR3 region is CASSLSGSNEQFF. Written as DNA, the CDR3 is TGTGCCAGCAGCTTAAGCGGGAGCAATGAGCAGTTCTTC.